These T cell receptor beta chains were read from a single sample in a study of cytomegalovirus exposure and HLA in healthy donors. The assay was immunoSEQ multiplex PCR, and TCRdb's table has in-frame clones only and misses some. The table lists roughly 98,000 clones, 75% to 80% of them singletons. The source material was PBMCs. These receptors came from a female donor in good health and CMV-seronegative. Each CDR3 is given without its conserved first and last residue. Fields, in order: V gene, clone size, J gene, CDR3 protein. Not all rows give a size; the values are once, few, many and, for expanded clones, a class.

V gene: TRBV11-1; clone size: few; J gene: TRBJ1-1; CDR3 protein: ASSFGLSRPGTEAF
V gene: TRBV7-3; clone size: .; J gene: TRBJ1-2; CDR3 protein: ASSLSGVGYT
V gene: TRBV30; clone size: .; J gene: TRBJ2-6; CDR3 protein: AWREWSGANVLT
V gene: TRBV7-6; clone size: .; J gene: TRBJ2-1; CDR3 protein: ASSLEASVYNEQF
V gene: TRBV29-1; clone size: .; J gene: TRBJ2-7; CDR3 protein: SVEDLAKQGPEQY
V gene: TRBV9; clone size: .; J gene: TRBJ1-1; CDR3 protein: ASSVEGFTEAF
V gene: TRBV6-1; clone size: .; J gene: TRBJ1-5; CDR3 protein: ASSAWTGFQPQH
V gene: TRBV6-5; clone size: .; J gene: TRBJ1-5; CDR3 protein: ASREQQAQPQH
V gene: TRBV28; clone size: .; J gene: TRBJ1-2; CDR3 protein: ASSLSATGGYT
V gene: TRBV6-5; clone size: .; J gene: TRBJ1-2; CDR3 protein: ASSPWDINYGYT
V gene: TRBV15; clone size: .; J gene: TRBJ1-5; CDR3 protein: ATSTGPRDQPQH
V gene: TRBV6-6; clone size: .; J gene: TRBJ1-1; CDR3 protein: ASSYSRTASEAF
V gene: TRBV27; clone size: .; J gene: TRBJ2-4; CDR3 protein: ATGLGGLVGNIQY
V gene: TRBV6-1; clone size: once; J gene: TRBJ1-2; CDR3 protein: ASSVGDSPYGYT
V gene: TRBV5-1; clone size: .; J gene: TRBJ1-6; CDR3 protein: ASSLSRSGNSPLH
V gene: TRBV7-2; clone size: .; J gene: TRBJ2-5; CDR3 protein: ASSLRATEYQETQY
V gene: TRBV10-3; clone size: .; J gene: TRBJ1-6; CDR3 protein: AIRTGNSPLH
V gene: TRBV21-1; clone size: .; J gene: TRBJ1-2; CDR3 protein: ASSKAPRALFGYT
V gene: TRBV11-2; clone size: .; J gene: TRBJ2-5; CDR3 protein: ASSLRGTGGETQY
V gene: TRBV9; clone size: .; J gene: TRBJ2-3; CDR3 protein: ASSGPGTSGGNTQY
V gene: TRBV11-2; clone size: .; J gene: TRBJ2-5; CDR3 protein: ASSLRSGGGETQY
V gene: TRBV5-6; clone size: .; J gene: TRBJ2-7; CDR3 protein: ASSSFRQGVYEQY
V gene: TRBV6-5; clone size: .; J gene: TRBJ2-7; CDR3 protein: ASSEGIRYEQY
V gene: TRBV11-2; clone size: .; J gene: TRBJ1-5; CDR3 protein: ASSLVGGPQH
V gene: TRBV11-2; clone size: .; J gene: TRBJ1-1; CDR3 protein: ASSLGQGRTEAF
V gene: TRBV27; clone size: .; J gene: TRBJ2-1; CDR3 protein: ASSFQRLAEQF
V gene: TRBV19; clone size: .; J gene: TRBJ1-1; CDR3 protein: ASSISTANTEAF
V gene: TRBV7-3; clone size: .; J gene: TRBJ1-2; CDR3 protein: ASSPGTGAYGYT
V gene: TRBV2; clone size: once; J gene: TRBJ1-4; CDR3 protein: ASRPTGARHEKLF